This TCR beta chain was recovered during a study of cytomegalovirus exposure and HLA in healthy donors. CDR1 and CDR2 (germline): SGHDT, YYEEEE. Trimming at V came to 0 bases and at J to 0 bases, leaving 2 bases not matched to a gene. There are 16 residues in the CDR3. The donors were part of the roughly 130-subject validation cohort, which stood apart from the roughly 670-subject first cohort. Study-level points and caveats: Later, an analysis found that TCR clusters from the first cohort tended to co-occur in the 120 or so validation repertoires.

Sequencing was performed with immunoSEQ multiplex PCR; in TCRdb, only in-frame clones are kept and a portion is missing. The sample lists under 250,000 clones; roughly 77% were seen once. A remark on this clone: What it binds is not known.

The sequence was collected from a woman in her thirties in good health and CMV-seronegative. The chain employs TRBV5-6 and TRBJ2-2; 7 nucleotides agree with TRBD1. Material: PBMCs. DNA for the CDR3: TGTGCCAGCAGCTTGGGGCAGGGGGCGAACACCGGGGAGCTGTTTTTT. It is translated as CASSLGQGANTGELFF. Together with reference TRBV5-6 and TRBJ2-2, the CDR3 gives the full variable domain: DAGVTQSPTHLIKTRGQQVTLRCSPKSGHDTVSWYQQALGQGPQFIFQYYEEEERQRGNFPDRFSGHQFPNYSSELNVNALLLGDSALYLCASSLGQGANTGELFFGEGSRLTVL.